The T cell receptor beta chain under discussion was sequenced for a study of siplizumab effects on memory and regulatory T cells. Study findings and constraints: No assignable naive or memory phenotype existed for roughly 80-97% of proliferating CD4+ or CD8+ clones. Researchers could map only a minor fraction of alloreactive clones to unstimulated subsets. Naive T cells looked more diverse than memory cells and looked like major alloresponse contributors.

On this clone: Its target is not known.

V lost 3 bases and J 6 bases, leaving 11 bases between the germline ends. The CDR3 covers 13 residues. Germline assignment: CDR1 SGHDT and CDR2 YYEEEE. This table comes from immunoSEQ multiplex PCR, and its TCRdb copy is limited to in-frame clones, with some not included. Of around 100,000 clones in the sample, 94% were seen once. This clonotype originated in a human donor in good health. The sample comprised Tregs sorted from blood. V is TRBV5-6 and J is TRBJ2-3; D is uncertain. For the CDR3, the DNA is TGTGCCAGCAGCTACGCTAGGACCGATACGCAGTATTTT. Amino acids: CASSYARTDTQYF.